These 3 T cell receptor beta chains were all obtained from the same sample, sequenced in a study of blood T cells in healthy people across ages. Using a J-beta primer mix together with a sample-barcoded 5' primer, a second PCR was run for about 7 to 12 cycles. TCRdb analysed the 5' RACE reads with MiXCR anew, one entry per CDR3 protein. The table lists fewer than 2,000,000 distinct CDR3 sequences, approximately 40% of them singletons. Sequenced material: blood. Receptors were obtained from a human donor in good health.

The gene calls are TRBV4-3 and TRBJ1-2; tentative D call: TRBD1 (5 bases). Trimming took 3 bases from V and 3 from J, leaving 14 bases between them. Germline loops: CDR1 LGHNA, CDR2 YSLEER. The CDR3 totals 15 residues. DNA for the CDR3: TGCGCCAGCAGCCACCCCCTTGGGGGTGACTATGGCTACACCTTC. Its protein is CASSHPLGGDYGYTF.

The rearrangement uses TRBV7-9 and TRBJ2-1; 8 nucleotides line up with TRBD1. The CDR3 loop spans 15 amino acids. The V gene's germline CDR1 is SEHNR and CDR2 FQNEAQ (reference sequence). Germline trimming cut 4 bases from V and 6 bases from J; bases unmatched to any gene: 8. The CDR3 sequence: CASSYHQTGGNEQFF. The CDR3, as DNA: TGTGCCAGCAGCTACCACCAAACAGGGGGCAATGAGCAGTTCTTC.

J is TRBJ2-5 and V is TRBV2; D is perhaps TRBD2 (6 bases). The CDR3 totals 14 residues. V lost 10 bases to trimming and J lost 1 base, with 16 bases between them. Germline loops: CDR1 SNHLY, CDR2 FYNNEI. The CDR3 nucleotides are TGTGCCATTCGGGACTCTCGGGGCCAAGAGACCCAGTACTTC. Its protein product is CAIRDSRGQETQYF.